The clone carrying this T cell receptor beta chain was observed once. As handled by the study authors: How many nucleated cells were present was estimated from reference gene primer amplification. TCRdb's copy holds only in-frame clones and misses some; the assay was immunoSEQ multiplex PCR. V, J and clone size derive from that table, while D and trimming were established from the DNA sequence. The repertoire holds 240,000 or so clones, 80% to 85% seen once, with less than 4% in the top ten. This CDR3 contains 15 residues. The germline CDR1 and CDR2 sequences are SGDLS and YYNGEE. J gave up 3 bases and V 4 bases, and 6 bases lay outside the gene matches. The sample comes from a study of blood T cell repertoires in COVID-19. Study summary: Samples came from the United States, Italy and Spain, spanning acute and convalescent COVID-19. The cDNA or gDNA used as material had been derived from T cells, B-cell-depleted T cells, or PBMCs.

The V and J genes are TRBV9 and TRBJ2-3, with TRBD2 identical over 9 bases. The sequence came from a woman in her late teens or twenties with acute or convalescent COVID-19. Sequenced input: peripheral blood. CDR3 amino acids: CASSQTSGRTDTQYF. In DNA, the CDR3 is TGTGCCAGCAGCCAGACTAGCGGACGAACAGATACGCAGTATTTT.